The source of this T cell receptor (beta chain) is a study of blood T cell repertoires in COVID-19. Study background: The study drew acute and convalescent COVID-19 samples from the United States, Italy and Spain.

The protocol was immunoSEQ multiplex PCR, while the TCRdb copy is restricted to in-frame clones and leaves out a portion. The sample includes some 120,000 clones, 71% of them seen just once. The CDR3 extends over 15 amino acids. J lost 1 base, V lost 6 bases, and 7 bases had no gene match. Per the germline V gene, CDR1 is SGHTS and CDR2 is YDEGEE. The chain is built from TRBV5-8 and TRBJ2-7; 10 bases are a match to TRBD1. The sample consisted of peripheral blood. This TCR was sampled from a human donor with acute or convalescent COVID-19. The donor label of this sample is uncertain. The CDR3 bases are TGTGCCAGCACCGTGGGGGGACAGGGGTCCTACGAGCAGTACTTC. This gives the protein CASTVGGQGSYEQYF.